These 26 T cell receptor beta chains came from one sample sequenced in a study of blood T cell repertoires in COVID-19. Generated by immunoSEQ multiplex PCR, the TCRdb table keeps only in-frame clones and is missing some. The data show about 150,000 clones, with approximately 90% seen just once and under 4.5% held by the top ten. Input material: PBMCs or T cells enriched from blood (not recorded which). The receptors come from a woman between 40 and 50 years old who had been exposed to COVID-19.

This chain connects TRBV4-1 to TRBJ2-7, with TRBD2 identical over 9 bases. V shed 1 base, J shed 3 bases, and the junction held 4 bases outside the gene matches. The germline V gene has CDR1 MGHRA and CDR2 YSYEKL. The CDR3 runs to 15 residues. CDR3 in DNA: TGCGCCAGCAGCCAAGGGATTAGCGGGGGCTACGAGCAGTACTTC. Protein: CASSQGISGGYEQYF.

The chain uses TRBV28 and TRBJ1-1; 7 bases match TRBD1. With 5 bases clipped from V and 0 bases from J, the junction kept 6 bases outside the gene matches. This CDR3 is built from 15 residues. Germline V CDR1 and CDR2: MDHEN, SYDVKM. CDR3: CASSLKQGLNTEAFF. The CDR3 bases are TGTGCCAGCAGTCTTAAACAGGGGCTGAACACTGAAGCTTTCTTT.

The chain links TRBV11-3 to TRBJ1-5; a weak D match, TRBD1 (6 bases). CDR1 SGHNT and CDR2 YENEEA come from the germline V gene. V was pared by 5 bases and J by 3 bases, with 17 bases between. The CDR3 is made up of 16 amino acids. DNA for the CDR3: TGTGCCAGCAGCCACAGGGATATAGGGGACAATCAGCCCCAGCATTTT. Amino acid sequence: CASSHRDIGDNQPQHF.

The chain employs TRBV7-9 and TRBJ2-7, with D perhaps matching TRBD2 (5 bases). Germline lookup yields CDR1 SEHNR and CDR2 FQNEAQ (reference sequence). Trimming took off 5 bases at V and 2 bases at J, with 13 bases between the two ends. The CDR3 contains 14 residues. Here the CDR3 reads CASSPPGKAYEQYF. Here the CDR3 DNA reads TGTGCCAGCAGCCCCCCCGGGAAAGCCTACGAGCAGTACTTC.

This chain uses TRBV3-1 (or the pseudogene TRBV3-2) with TRBJ1-2; 7 bases are shared with TRBD1. This CDR3 has 15 residues. Looked up from germline, CDR1 is LGHDT and CDR2 is YNNKEL (reference sequence). V dropped 3 bases and J dropped 3; count of bases not matched to a gene: 7. The CDR3 DNA sequence: TGTGCCAGCAGCCAGGGATCTCAGGGGGACTATGGCTACACCTTC. It is translated as CASSQGSQGDYGYTF.

V is TRBV19 and J is TRBJ2-3; 7 bases align to TRBD2. Germline CDR1 LNHDA, CDR2 SQIVND (reference sequence). The CDR3 has 15 residues. V was clipped by 1 base and J by 4 bases; unmatched bases: 5. The CDR3 sequence: CASSIGGGGSDTQYF. The CDR3 bases are TGTGCCAGTAGTATAGGGGGGGGAGGGTCAGATACGCAGTATTTT.

The chain links TRBV4-3 to TRBJ2-7; no firm D call. This CDR3 has 14 amino acids. The ends were cut back, 0 bases at V and 1 base at J, with 7 bases in the middle. CDR1 is LGHNA, CDR2 YSLEER, per germline. CDR3 in DNA: TGCGCCAGCAGCCAAGATAGTCTTTCCTACGAGCAGTACTTC. Translation: CASSQDSLSYEQYF.

The chain employs TRBV28 and TRBJ1-1, with D possibly matching TRBD1 (6 bases). This CDR3 spans 15 amino acids. Germline V gene data show CDR1 as MDHEN and CDR2 as SYDVKM. Trimming took 6 bases from V and 3 from J, leaving 17 bases between them. CDR3 sequence reads: CASSYSTGRYTEAFF. CDR3 nucleotides: TGTGCCAGCAGCTATTCGACAGGTCGTTACACTGAAGCTTTCTTT.

The rearrangement joins TRBV7-9 to TRBJ1-2, with 7 bases matching TRBD1. Per the germline V gene, CDR1 is SEHNR and CDR2 is FQNEAQ (reference sequence). The CDR3 has 17 residues. V shed 2 bases and J 3 bases; nucleotides not matched to a gene: 12. The CDR3 bases are TGTGCCAGCAGCTTAAAAAATGAGCGTGACAGGGACTATGGCTACACCTTC. Protein: CASSLKNERDRDYGYTF.

The rearrangement joins TRBV3-1 (or the pseudogene TRBV3-2) to TRBJ2-4; D gene unclear. Germline V gene data show CDR1 as LGHDT and CDR2 as YNNKEL (reference sequence). The germline V and J ends were trimmed by 1 base and 6 bases, with 13 bases remaining between them. This CDR3 spans 15 amino acids. The CDR3 here is CASSQGHSLLNIQYF. CDR3 DNA: TGTGCCAGCAGCCAAGGTCACAGTCTTTTAAACATTCAGTACTTC.

The chain has TRBV6-5 and TRBJ1-1; 9 bases line up with TRBD1. Losses at the gene ends were 5 bases for V and 7 bases for J; bases not matched to a gene: 8. Germline V gene data show CDR1 as MNHEY and CDR2 as SVGAGI. This CDR3 has 14 residues. CDR3 loop: CASSIQGALGEAFF. CDR3 DNA: TGTGCCAGCAGTATACAGGGGGCGCTTGGTGAAGCTTTCTTT.

The chain is built from TRBV4-2 and TRBJ1-6, with 11 bases that match TRBD1. V lost 1 base to trimming and J lost 7 bases; unmatched junction nucleotides: 3. Germline-derived CDR1 and CDR2 are LGHNA and YNFKEQ. The CDR3 is 16 residues long. As DNA, the CDR3 is TGTGCCAGCAGCCAAGTAGGGGACAGGGGGAATTCACCCCTCCACTTT. Its translation is CASSQVGDRGNSPLHF.

V and J are TRBV9 and TRBJ2-7, with no clear D. The CDR3 is 13 amino acids. The germline V gene has CDR1 SGDLS and CDR2 YYNGEE. Trimming removed 4 bases from V and 0 bases from J, with 8 bases in between. CDR3 nucleotide sequence: TGTGCCAGCAGCCCCGGGTCCTCCTACGAGCAGTACTTC. Its protein product is CASSPGSSYEQYF.

The rearrangement links TRBV7-8 to TRBJ2-7, with D uncertain. V lost 1 base and J 2 bases, leaving 6 bases between the germline ends. Per germline, CDR1 SGHVS and CDR2 FQNEAQ. The CDR3 length is 13 residues. The CDR3: CASSLGTAYEQYF. The CDR3 DNA sequence: TGTGCCAGCAGCTTAGGAACAGCCTACGAGCAGTACTTC. The entire variable domain, with the rest obtained from reference TRBV7-8 and TRBJ2-7, is as follows: GAGVSQSPRYKVAKRGQDVALRCDPISGHVSLFWYQQALGQGPEFLTYFQNEAQLDKSGLPSDRFFAERPEGSVSTLKIQRTQQEDSAVYLCASSLGTAYEQYFGPGTRLTVT.

This clone was counted only a few times. The CDR3 DNA reads as TGCAGCGTTGCCAGACAGGCTCAGTATGAAAAACTGTTTTTT. Encoded protein: CSVARQAQYEKLFF. The chain employs TRBV29-1 and TRBJ1-4; possible D gene TRBD1, 6 bases. Germline lookup yields CDR1 SQVTM and CDR2 ANQGSEA. The CDR3 runs 14 residues. Trimming cost V 4 bases and J 6 bases, with 15 bases left between them.

This chain connects TRBV19 to TRBJ1-1; 9 nucleotides agree with TRBD1. Germline assignment: CDR1 LNHDA and CDR2 SQIVND (reference sequence). CDR3 length: 16 residues. Trimming removed 3 bases from V and 6 bases from J; junction bases left unmatched: 11. CDR3 DNA: TGTGCCAGTAGTATGGGGCCGGGACAGGGAGCCGCTGAAGCTTTCTTT. Translation gives CASSMGPGQGAAEAFF.

V usage is TRBV23-1 and J usage is TRBJ1-4, with 9 bases fitting TRBD1. TRBV23-1 is an open reading frame, and its role is uncertain. The V segment lost 4 bases and the J segment 0 bases; nucleotides outside the gene matches: 9. The CDR3 has 18 amino acids. CDR3 sequence: CASSPRQGENTTNEKLFF. The CDR3 region has the DNA TGCGCCAGCAGTCCGCGACAGGGGGAAAACACAACTAATGAAAAACTGTTTTTT.

In this sample, this clone turned up a few times. The chain couples TRBV12-5 to TRBJ1-5; the D gene is possibly TRBD1 (6 bases). CDR1 and CDR2 from the germline V gene are LGHNT and FRNRAP. This CDR3 is built from 16 residues. With 0 bases removed from V and 2 bases from J, the gap between germline ends came to 11 bases. The CDR3 spells CASGLVQGFGNQPQHF. CDR3 bases: TGTGCTAGTGGTTTGGTTCAGGGGTTTGGCAATCAGCCCCAGCATTTT. Drawing the rest from reference TRBV12-5 and TRBJ1-5, the complete variable domain is DARVTQTPRHKVTEMGQEVTMRCQPILGHNTVFWYRQTMMQGLELLAYFRNRAPLDDSGMPKDRFSAEMPDATLATLKIQPSEPRDSAVYFCASGLVQGFGNQPQHFGDGTRLSIL.

This chain links TRBV7-3 with TRBJ2-7, with 8 bases lining up with TRBD2. Germline CDR1 and CDR2: SGHTA and FQGTGA. V lost 3 bases, J lost 0 bases, and 4 bases stayed unmatched. The CDR3 loop spans 15 amino acids. CDR3 DNA: TGTGCCAGCAGCTTGGAGCGGGGGAGCTCCTACGAGCAGTACTTC. Protein sequence: CASSLERGSSYEQYF.

J is TRBJ1-4 and V is TRBV10-3; 11 bases are shared with TRBD1. Germline V gene sequence: CDR1 ENHRY, CDR2 SYGVKD. After removal of 1 base from V and 5 bases from J, the junction contained 9 bases not matched to a gene. CDR3 size: 18 residues. CDR3 DNA: TGTGCCATCAGTGAGTACCCCGGGACAGGGGGTAAAAATGAAAAACTGTTTTTT. Protein sequence: CAISEYPGTGGKNEKLFF.

The chain has TRBV7-2 and TRBJ2-1; no clear D. CDR1 is SGHTA and CDR2 is FQGNSA in the germline V gene. The CDR3 loop spans 13 amino acids. Trimming stripped 0 bases from V and 5 bases from J, with 5 bases between. The CDR3 nucleotides are TGTGCCAGCAGCTTAGCCGTAAACAATGAGCAGTTCTTC. Translation: CASSLAVNNEQFF. The variable domain in full, with the rest retrieved from reference TRBV7-2 and TRBJ2-1, is GAGVSQSPSNKVTEKGKDVELRCDPISGHTALYWYRQSLGQGLEFLIYFQGNSAPDKSGLPSDRFSAERTGGSVSTLTIQRTQQEDSAVYLCASSLAVNNEQFFGPGTRLTVL.

The CDR3 spells CARAQGIDNSPLHF. The CDR3 coding sequence is TGTGCCAGGGCACAGGGAATCGATAATTCACCCCTCCACTTT. The chain couples TRBV5-3 to TRBJ1-6; D possibly corresponds to TRBD1 (6 bases). TRBV5-3 is an ORF; its function is uncertain. The length of the CDR3 is 14 residues. The germline V and J ends were trimmed by 8 bases and 5 bases, with 14 bases remaining between them.

The rearrangement links TRBV2 to TRBJ2-7; the D gene is possibly TRBD2 (6 bases). This CDR3 is built from 13 residues. V was clipped by 5 bases and J by 4 bases, with 12 bases between them. Germline assignment: CDR1 SNHLY and CDR2 FYNNEI. The CDR3 is CASSRDGGYEQYF. In DNA, the CDR3 is TGTGCCAGCAGTCGGGACGGGGGTTACGAGCAGTACTTC.

V gene TRBV27 combines with J gene TRBJ1-6, with D possibly TRBD1 on 6 matching bases. Germline-derived CDR1 and CDR2 are MNHEY and SMNVEV (reference sequence). The CDR3 is 15 amino acids. V was pared by 5 bases and J by 7 bases, with 15 bases between. For the CDR3, the DNA is TGTGCCAGCAGTCCACAGGGTCCCTTAAATTCACCCCTCCACTTT. Protein product: CASSPQGPLNSPLHF.

This clone was seen once. The chain combines TRBV25-1 with TRBJ1-5; D is perhaps TRBD1 (5 bases). Germline values: CDR1 MGHDK, CDR2 SYGVNS. V lost 5 bases and J lost 3, with 11 bases in between. The CDR3 sequence is 14 residues long. The DNA of the CDR3 is TGTGCCAGCAGTCCCCCCAGGGCCAATCAGCCCCAGCATTTT. It codes for CASSPPRANQPQHF.

This chain connects TRBV7-9 to TRBJ2-3; no clear D gene. Trimming took off 4 bases at V and 12 bases at J, with 11 bases between the two ends. CDR1 and CDR2 (germline): SEHNR, FQNEAQ (reference sequence). The CDR3 contains 11 residues. The CDR3 DNA reads as TGTGCCAGCAGCTCGCCAGCGTCTCAGTATTTT. It specifies CASSSPASQYF.